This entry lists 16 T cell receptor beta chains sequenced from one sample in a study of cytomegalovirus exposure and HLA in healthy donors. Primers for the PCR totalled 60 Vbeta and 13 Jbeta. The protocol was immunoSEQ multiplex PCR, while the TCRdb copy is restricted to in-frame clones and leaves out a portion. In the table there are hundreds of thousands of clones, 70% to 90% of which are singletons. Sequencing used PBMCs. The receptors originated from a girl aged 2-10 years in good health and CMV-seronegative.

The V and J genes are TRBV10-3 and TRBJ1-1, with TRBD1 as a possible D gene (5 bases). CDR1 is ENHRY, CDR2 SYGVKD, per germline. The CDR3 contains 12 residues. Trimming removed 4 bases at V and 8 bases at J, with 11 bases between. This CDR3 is CAISARASEAFF. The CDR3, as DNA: TGTGCCATCAGTGCCAGGGCCTCCGAAGCTTTCTTT.

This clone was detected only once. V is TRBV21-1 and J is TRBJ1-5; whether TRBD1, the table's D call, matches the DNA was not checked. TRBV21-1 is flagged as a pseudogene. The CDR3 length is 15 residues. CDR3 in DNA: TGTGCCAGCAGCAAAACTTCAGGGTTATATCAGCCCCAGCATTTT. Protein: CASSKTSGLYQPQHF.

The CDR3 DNA follows: TGTGCCAGCAGCTTGGGGCAGGGATGGACTGAAGCTTTCTTT. It yields the protein CASSLGQGWTEAFF. This chain links TRBV5-6 with TRBJ1-1; a weak D match, TRBD1 (5 bases). Looked up from germline, CDR1 is SGHDT and CDR2 is YYEEEE. V lost 0 bases, J lost 5 bases, and 11 bases lay in between. The CDR3 extends over 14 amino acids.

The CDR3 sequence is CASSPLSMRNSPLHF. As DNA, the CDR3 is TGCGCCAGCAGCCCCCTAAGTATGCGTAATTCACCCCTCCACTTT. The J gene is TRBJ1-6, the V gene TRBV5-1; D not certain. The V and J ends lost 4 bases and 6 bases respectively, with 14 bases between them. Germline-derived CDR1 and CDR2 are SGHRS and YFSETQ. The CDR3 spans 15 residues.

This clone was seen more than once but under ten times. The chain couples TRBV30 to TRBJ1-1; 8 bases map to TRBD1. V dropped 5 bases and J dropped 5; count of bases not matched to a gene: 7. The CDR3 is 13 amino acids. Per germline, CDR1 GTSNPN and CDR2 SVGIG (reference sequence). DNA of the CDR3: TGTGCCTGGTACAGGGGGAGGATAACTGAAGCTTTCTTT. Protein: CAWYRGRITEAFF.

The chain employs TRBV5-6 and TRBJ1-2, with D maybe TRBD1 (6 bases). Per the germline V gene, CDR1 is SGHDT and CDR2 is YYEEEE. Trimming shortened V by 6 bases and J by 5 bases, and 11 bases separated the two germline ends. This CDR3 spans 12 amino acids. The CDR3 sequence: CASTFTGYGYTF. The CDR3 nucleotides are TGTGCCAGCACCTTCACAGGGTATGGCTACACCTTC.

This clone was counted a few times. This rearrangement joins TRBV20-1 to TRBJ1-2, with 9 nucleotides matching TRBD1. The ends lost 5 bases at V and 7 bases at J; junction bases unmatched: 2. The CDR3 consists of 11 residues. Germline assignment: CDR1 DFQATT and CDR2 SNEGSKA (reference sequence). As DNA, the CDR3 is TGCAGTGCTCCGACAGGGGGTGGCTACACCTTC. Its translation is CSAPTGGGYTF.

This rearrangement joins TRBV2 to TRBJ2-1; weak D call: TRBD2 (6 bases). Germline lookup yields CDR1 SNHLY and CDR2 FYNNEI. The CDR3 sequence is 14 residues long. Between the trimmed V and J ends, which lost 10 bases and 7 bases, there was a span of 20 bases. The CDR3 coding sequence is TGTGCCACCCTGCGAGCGCGGGGTAGGAATGAGCAGTTCTTC. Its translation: CATLRARGRNEQFF.

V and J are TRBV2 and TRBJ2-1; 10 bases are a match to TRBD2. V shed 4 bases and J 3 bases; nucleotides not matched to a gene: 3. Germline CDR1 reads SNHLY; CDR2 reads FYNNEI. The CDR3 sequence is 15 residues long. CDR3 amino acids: CASSGTSGHYNEQFF. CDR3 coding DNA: TGTGCCAGCAGTGGGACTAGCGGACACTACAATGAGCAGTTCTTC.

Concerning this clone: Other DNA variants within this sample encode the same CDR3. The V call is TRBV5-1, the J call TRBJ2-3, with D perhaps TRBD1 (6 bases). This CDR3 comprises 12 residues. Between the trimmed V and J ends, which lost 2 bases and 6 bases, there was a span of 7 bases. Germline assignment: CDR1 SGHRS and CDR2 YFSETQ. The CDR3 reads CASSFQGDTQYF. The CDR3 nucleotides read TGCGCCAGCAGCTTCCAGGGGGATACGCAGTATTTT.

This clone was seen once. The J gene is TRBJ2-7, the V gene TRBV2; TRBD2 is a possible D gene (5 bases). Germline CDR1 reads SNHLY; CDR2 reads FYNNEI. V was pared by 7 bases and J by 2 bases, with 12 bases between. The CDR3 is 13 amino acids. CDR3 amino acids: CASNTGGPYEQYF. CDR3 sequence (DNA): TGTGCCAGCAACACCGGAGGACCCTACGAGCAGTACTTC.

CDR3 nucleotides: TGTGCCAGCAGCTTAGTGGGAAGTGGACTAGCAGCAGATACGCAGTATTTT. This gives the protein CASSLVGSGLAADTQYF. The V call is TRBV7-8, the J call TRBJ2-3; 8 bases fit TRBD2. Germline values: CDR1 SGHVS, CDR2 FQNEAQ. V shed 1 base and J 4 bases; nucleotides not matched to a gene: 10. This CDR3 is built from 17 residues.

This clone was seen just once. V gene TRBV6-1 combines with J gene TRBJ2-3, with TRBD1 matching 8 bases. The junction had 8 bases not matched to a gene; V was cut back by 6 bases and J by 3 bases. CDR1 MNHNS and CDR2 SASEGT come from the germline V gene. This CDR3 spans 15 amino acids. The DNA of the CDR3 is TGTGCCAGCAGGGGGACAGGTCTTAGGACAGATACGCAGTATTTT. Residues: CASRGTGLRTDTQYF.

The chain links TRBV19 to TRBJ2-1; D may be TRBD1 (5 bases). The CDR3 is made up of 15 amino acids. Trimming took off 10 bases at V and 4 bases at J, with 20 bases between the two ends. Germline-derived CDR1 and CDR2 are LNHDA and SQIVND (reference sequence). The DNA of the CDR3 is TGTGCCACCAAACCCGCCAGGGCAGCATACAATGAGCAGTTCTTC. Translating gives CATKPARAAYNEQFF.

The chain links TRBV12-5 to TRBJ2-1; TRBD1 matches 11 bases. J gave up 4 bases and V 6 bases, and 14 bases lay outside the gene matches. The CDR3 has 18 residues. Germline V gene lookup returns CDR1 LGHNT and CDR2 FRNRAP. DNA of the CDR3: TGTGCTAGTGGCCCCGCCAAGGGGACAGGGGGAACTTACAATGAGCAGTTCTTC. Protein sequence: CASGPAKGTGGTYNEQFF.

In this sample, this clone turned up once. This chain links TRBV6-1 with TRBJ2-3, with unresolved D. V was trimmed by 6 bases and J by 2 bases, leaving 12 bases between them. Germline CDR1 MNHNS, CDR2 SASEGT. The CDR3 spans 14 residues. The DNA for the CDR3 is TGTGCCAGCAGCCCTATAAAGCTCACAGATACGCAGTATTTT. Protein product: CASSPIKLTDTQYF.